This T cell receptor (beta chain) was profiled in a study of cytomegalovirus exposure and HLA in healthy donors. Study-wide results and limits: Information on immune exposure was restricted to one variable (CMV serostatus). According to an earlier analysis, most TCR beta V segments yielded productive rearrangements about 90% or about 30% of the time. The authors later found TCR association rates varying by HLA locus, with DRB1 most and HLA-C fewest. Being indistinguishable, some V segments were excluded, TRBV6-2 and TRBV6-3 among them.

Remarks on this clone: Its target is unknown.

This PCR relied on a set of 60 Vbeta primers and 13 Jbeta primers. Data came from immunoSEQ multiplex PCR; TCRdb stores just in-frame clones and leaves some out. Of about 130,000 clones listed, 70% to 80% are singletons. CDR3 length: 15 residues. Trimming pared 4 bases from V and 5 bases from J, leaving 15 bases between. Germline lookup yields CDR1 LNHNV and CDR2 YYDKDF (reference sequence). Source material: PBMCs. The chain is built from TRBV15 and TRBJ2-1; D remains ambiguous. This clonotype was obtained from a man aged 35-49 years in good health and CMV-seropositive. CDR3 DNA sequence: TGTGCCACCAGCATCCCGAGGAGATCTCACAATGAGCAGTTCTTC. Translation: CATSIPRRSHNEQFF.